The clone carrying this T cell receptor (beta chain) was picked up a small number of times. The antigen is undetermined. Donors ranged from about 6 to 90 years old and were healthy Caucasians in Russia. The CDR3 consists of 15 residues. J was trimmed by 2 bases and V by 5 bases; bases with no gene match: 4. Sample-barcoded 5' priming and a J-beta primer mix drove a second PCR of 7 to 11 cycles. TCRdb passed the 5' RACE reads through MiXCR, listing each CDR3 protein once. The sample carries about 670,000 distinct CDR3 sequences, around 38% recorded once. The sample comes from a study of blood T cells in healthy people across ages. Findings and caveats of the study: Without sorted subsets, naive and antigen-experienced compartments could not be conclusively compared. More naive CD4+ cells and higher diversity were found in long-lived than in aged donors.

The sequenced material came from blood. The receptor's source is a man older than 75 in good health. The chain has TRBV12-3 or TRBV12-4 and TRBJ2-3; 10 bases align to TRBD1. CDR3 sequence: CASSRDRGNTDTQYF. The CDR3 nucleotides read TGTGCCAGCAGTCGGGACAGGGGAAACACAGATACGCAGTATTTT.